These 28 T cell receptor beta chains share one sample of origin, sequenced in a study of cytomegalovirus exposure and HLA in healthy donors. Primers for the PCR totalled 60 Vbeta and 13 Jbeta. TCRdb keeps only in-frame clones here, not all; method: immunoSEQ multiplex PCR. The sample shows 60,000 to 70,000 clones, 65% to 80% of them seen only once. The sequenced material came from PBMCs. These receptors were obtained from a man aged 35-49 years in good health and CMV-seropositive.

The genes are TRBV7-2 and TRBJ2-1; D may be TRBD2 (5 bases). Germline V gene data show CDR1 as SGHTA and CDR2 as FQGNSA. Trimming shortened V by 5 bases and J by 3 bases, and 11 bases separated the two germline ends. The CDR3 runs to 14 residues. This CDR3 is CASSPGFFYNEQFF. CDR3 DNA sequence: TGTGCCAGCAGCCCGGGGTTTTTCTACAATGAGCAGTTCTTC.

CDR3 DNA: TGTGCCAGCAGCTTGTACCCTATAGCCAAAAACATTCAGTACTTC. It specifies CASSLYPIAKNIQYF. V and J are TRBV5-6 and TRBJ2-4, with unresolved D. The CDR3 runs 15 residues. CDR1 and CDR2 from the germline V gene are SGHDT and YYEEEE. V was pared by 1 base and J by 0 bases, with 8 bases between.

This chain links TRBV29-1 with TRBJ1-1; maybe TRBD1 (5 bases). Per germline, CDR1 SQVTM and CDR2 ANQGSEA. Trimming removed 8 bases at V and 1 base at J, with 8 bases between. The CDR3 has 11 amino acids. The chain's CDR3 is CSSQGNTEAFF. In nucleotides, the CDR3 is TGCAGCAGCCAGGGGAACACTGAAGCTTTCTTT.

CDR3 sequence: CASSLSRNTIYF. DNA of the CDR3: TGTGCCAGCAGCTTAAGCAGAAACACCATATATTTT. The gene calls are TRBV7-2 and TRBJ1-3, with unresolved D. Germline CDR1 and CDR2: SGHTA and FQGNSA. The CDR3 totals 12 residues. Between the trimmed V and J ends, which lost 2 bases and 5 bases, there was a span of 4 bases.

The chain joins TRBV5-4 to TRBJ2-1; D may be TRBD1 (5 bases). CDR3 length: 14 residues. The V and J ends lost 4 bases and 10 bases respectively, with 18 bases between them. The V gene's germline CDR1 is SGHNT and CDR2 YYREEE (reference sequence). The CDR3 sequence is CASSLGRFQGEQFF. CDR3 DNA: TGTGCCAGCAGCCTGGGCAGGTTTCAGGGCGAGCAGTTCTTC.

This clone was seen more than once but under ten times. The chain has TRBV6-1 and TRBJ1-2; no clear D gene. Germline assignment: CDR1 MNHNS and CDR2 SASEGT. The CDR3 covers 12 residues. With 4 bases removed from V and 7 bases from J, the gap between germline ends came to 10 bases. The DNA of the CDR3 is TGTGCCAGCAGTGCCTCGGGGAGTGGCTACACCTTC. It codes for CASSASGSGYTF.

This rearrangement joins TRBV27 to TRBJ2-5, with 8 bases identical to TRBD2. Matching the DNA end better, TRBJ2-7 makes the J call doubtful. The length of the CDR3 is 14 residues. CDR1 is MNHEY, CDR2 SMNVEV, per germline (reference sequence). CDR3 loop: CASSSPLAGYEQYF. CDR3 coding DNA: TGTGCCAGCAGTTCCCCCCTAGCGGGTTACGAGCAGTACTTC.

The DNA for the CDR3 is TGTGCCAGCAGCACCGGGGGACAGGGGTCATTCTATGGCTACACCTTC. It codes for CASSTGGQGSFYGYTF. The V call is TRBV9, the J call TRBJ1-2; 10 bases align to TRBD1. The trim removed 4 bases at V and 4 bases at J, leaving 10 bases unmatched. Germline lookup yields CDR1 SGDLS and CDR2 YYNGEE. The CDR3 consists of 16 residues.

The rearrangement joins TRBV12-5 to TRBJ2-1; no definite D call. CDR1 is LGHNT and CDR2 is FRNRAP in the germline V gene. This CDR3 is 14 amino acids long. Trimming cost V 0 bases and J 0 bases, with 3 bases left between them. The CDR3 region is CASGLVSSYNEQFF. In DNA, the CDR3 is TGTGCTAGTGGTTTGGTGAGCTCCTACAATGAGCAGTTCTTC.

This chain links TRBV6-4 with TRBJ2-3; 11 positions match TRBD2. The trim removed 5 bases at V and 4 bases at J, leaving 5 bases unmatched. This CDR3 has 15 amino acids. The germline V gene has CDR1 MRHNA and CDR2 SNTAGT. As DNA, the CDR3 is TGTGCCAGCAGTCCGACTAGCGGGATCGCAGATACGCAGTATTTT. Protein product: CASSPTSGIADTQYF.

This clone was picked up a small number of times. J is TRBJ2-1 and V is TRBV4-3; TRBD2 matches at 7 bases. CDR1 and CDR2 (germline): LGHNA, YSLEER. J was trimmed by 5 bases and V by 3 bases; bases with no gene match: 7. The CDR3 extends over 15 amino acids. DNA for the CDR3: TGCGCCAGCAGCCAGGACGGGGGGTCGAACAATGAGCAGTTCTTC. Protein product: CASSQDGGSNNEQFF.

V and J are TRBV7-2 and TRBJ2-2; maybe TRBD1 (6 bases). Looked up from germline, CDR1 is SGHTA and CDR2 is FQGNSA. The CDR3 length is 15 residues. Between the trimmed V and J ends, which lost 6 bases and 8 bases, there was a span of 19 bases. CDR3 residues: CASSSPLRGRGELFF. In nucleotides, the CDR3 is TGTGCCAGCAGTTCCCCATTAAGGGGGAGAGGGGAGCTGTTTTTT. The whole variable domain, filled in from reference TRBV7-2 and TRBJ2-2, reads GAGVSQSPSNKVTEKGKDVELRCDPISGHTALYWYRQSLGQGLEFLIYFQGNSAPDKSGLPSDRFSAERTGGSVSTLTIQRTQQEDSAVYLCASSSPLRGRGELFFGEGSRLTVL.

The chain employs TRBV5-1 and TRBJ2-2; tentative D call: TRBD2 (5 bases). The CDR3 covers 15 residues. V lost 0 bases to trimming and J lost 4 bases, with 10 bases between them. Germline CDR1 SGHRS, CDR2 YFSETQ. CDR3 in DNA: TGCGCCAGCAGCTTGGCCCTCCGGGGCACCGGGGAGCTGTTTTTT. This codes for CASSLALRGTGELFF.

The rearrangement joins TRBV29-1 to TRBJ2-1; 8 bases agree with TRBD2. This CDR3 has 14 amino acids. Per germline, CDR1 SQVTM and CDR2 ANQGSEA. V trimming: 3 bases; J trimming: 6 bases; junction bases outside the gene matches: 7. As DNA, the CDR3 is TGCAGCGTTGAGAGCAGCGGGGGAGTCAATGAGCAGTTCTTC. It codes for CSVESSGGVNEQFF.

The V and J genes are TRBV9 and TRBJ1-1; TRBD1 agrees at 8 bases. The germline CDR1 and CDR2 sequences are SGDLS and YYNGEE. The trim removed 3 bases at V and 6 bases at J, leaving 4 bases unmatched. The CDR3 has 13 amino acids. The CDR3 loop reads CASSDRTGSEAFF. In DNA form, the CDR3 reads TGTGCCAGCAGCGACCGGACAGGGTCTGAAGCTTTCTTT.

CDR3 coding DNA: TGCGCCAGCAGCCAAGGCGGGACAGGGGGCTACTCTGGAAACACCATATATTTT. Its translation is CASSQGGTGGYSGNTIYF. The chain combines TRBV4-3 with TRBJ1-3, with 12 bases fitting TRBD1. Trimming cost V 1 base and J 0 bases; bases outside gene matches: 4. The CDR3 extends over 18 amino acids. CDR1 LGHNA and CDR2 YSLEER come from the germline V gene.

The chain couples TRBV6-1 to TRBJ2-7, with a tentative D call TRBD1 (5 bases). From germline, CDR1 is MNHNS and CDR2 SASEGT. V lost 5 bases and J 1 base, leaving 12 bases between the germline ends. There are 14 residues in the CDR3. The CDR3 loop reads CASSSPQGSYEQYF. In nucleotides, the CDR3 is TGTGCCAGCAGTTCGCCGCAGGGTTCCTACGAGCAGTACTTC.

DNA of the CDR3: TGTGCCTCCTCTCGGGCGTGGGGGGGCGACTATGGCTACACCTTC. It specifies CASSRAWGGDYGYTF. The chain has TRBV19 and TRBJ1-2, with a weak D call TRBD1 (6 bases). Germline V gene data show CDR1 as LNHDA and CDR2 as SQIVND (reference sequence). This CDR3 has 15 amino acids. V shed 11 bases and J shed 3 bases, with 22 bases lying between them.

The CDR3 here is CASSQDYSTYEQYF. The CDR3 nucleotides read TGCGCCAGCAGCCAAGATTACTCCACCTACGAGCAGTACTTC. This chain connects TRBV4-3 to TRBJ2-7; D not resolved. V lost 0 bases and J 2 bases, leaving 8 bases between the germline ends. This CDR3 is 14 amino acids long. The germline gives CDR1 LGHNA, CDR2 YSLEER.

A few counts support this clone. The rearrangement links TRBV6-5 to TRBJ2-7; the match to TRBD2 covers 10 bases. The CDR3 contains 15 residues. Per the germline V gene, CDR1 is MNHEY and CDR2 is SVGAGI. The V gene end was trimmed by 2 bases and the J gene end by 3 bases; junction bases not matched to a gene: 4. The DNA of the CDR3 is TGTGCCAGCAGTTACGAGGTAGCGGGGGGCTACGAGCAGTACTTC. Translation: CASSYEVAGGYEQYF.

The gene calls are TRBV19 and TRBJ1-1; 9 positions match TRBD1. Germline V CDR1 and CDR2: LNHDA, SQIVND (reference sequence). The CDR3 is made up of 15 amino acids. V lost 1 base to trimming and J lost 1 base; unmatched junction nucleotides: 1. The CDR3 DNA follows: TGTGCCAGTAGTATAGTGGGACAGGGGAACACTGAAGCTTTCTTT. Amino acids: CASSIVGQGNTEAFF.

This clone was seen a handful of times. This chain links TRBV19 with TRBJ1-4; 7 bases fit TRBD1. The V and J ends lost 10 bases and 6 bases, in that order; junction bases with no gene match: 11. Per germline, CDR1 LNHDA and CDR2 SQIVND (reference sequence). The CDR3 length is 14 residues. DNA of the CDR3: TGTGCCACGCGAATAGACAGGGACCATGAAAAACTGTTTTTT. This translates into CATRIDRDHEKLFF.

A few counts support this clone. The chain uses TRBV13 and TRBJ1-5; tentative D call: TRBD1 (5 bases). The germline V and J ends were trimmed by 5 bases and 4 bases, with 9 bases remaining between them. CDR1 PRHDT and CDR2 FYEKMQ come from the germline V gene (reference sequence). The CDR3 runs 13 residues. CDR3 residues: CASSPGLNQPQHF. CDR3 nucleotides: TGTGCCAGCAGCCCAGGGTTGAATCAGCCCCAGCATTTT.

This clone came up a few times. The gene calls are TRBV7-6 and TRBJ2-1, with D perhaps matching TRBD2 (6 bases). In germline, CDR1 is SGHVS, CDR2 FNYEAQ. Between the trimmed V and J ends, which lost 1 base and 9 bases, there was a span of 16 bases. The CDR3 has 15 residues. The CDR3 sequence is CASSLGSGSGGEQFF. CDR3 in DNA: TGTGCCAGCAGCTTAGGATCCGGTAGCGGCGGTGAGCAGTTCTTC.

The chain is built from TRBV5-4 and TRBJ1-2, with 7 bases lining up with TRBD1. The CDR3 is made up of 13 amino acids. V shed 4 bases, J shed 8 bases, and the junction held 8 bases outside the gene matches. Germline V gene data show CDR1 as SGHNT and CDR2 as YYREEE (reference sequence). The CDR3 protein is CASSVEGAGGYTF. Here the CDR3 DNA reads TGTGCCAGCAGCGTGGAGGGGGCGGGGGGCTACACCTTC.

As to this clone: Sequence at one end of the junction differs from germline and may be a read error. In the same sample, other DNA sequences code for this CDR3. The V call is TRBV29-1, the J call TRBJ1-1, with TRBD1 as a possible D gene (5 bases). The germline V gene encodes CDR1 SQVTM and CDR2 ANQGSEA. The CDR3 extends over 11 amino acids. CDR3 residues: CSVSGTTEAFF. In nucleotides, the CDR3 is TGCAGCGTCTCCGGGACTACTGAGGCTTTCTTT.

J is TRBJ2-7 and V is TRBV4-2, with 8 bases matching TRBD1. CDR1 and CDR2 (germline): LGHNA, YNFKEQ. V was clipped by 3 bases and J by 1 base; unmatched bases: 8. The CDR3 is 16 amino acids. The CDR3 loop reads CASSHPGTGLSYEQYF. CDR3 nucleotide sequence: TGTGCCAGCAGCCACCCCGGGACAGGTCTGTCCTACGAGCAGTACTTC.

The rearrangement uses TRBV5-6 and TRBJ2-3, with D unclear. The CDR3 runs 15 residues. V was pared by 1 base and J by 1 base, with 10 bases between. CDR1 and CDR2 (germline): SGHDT, YYEEEE. The CDR3 DNA follows: TGTGCCAGCAGCTTGCCTGGCCTCCGCACAGATACGCAGTATTTT. This sequence encodes CASSLPGLRTDTQYF.